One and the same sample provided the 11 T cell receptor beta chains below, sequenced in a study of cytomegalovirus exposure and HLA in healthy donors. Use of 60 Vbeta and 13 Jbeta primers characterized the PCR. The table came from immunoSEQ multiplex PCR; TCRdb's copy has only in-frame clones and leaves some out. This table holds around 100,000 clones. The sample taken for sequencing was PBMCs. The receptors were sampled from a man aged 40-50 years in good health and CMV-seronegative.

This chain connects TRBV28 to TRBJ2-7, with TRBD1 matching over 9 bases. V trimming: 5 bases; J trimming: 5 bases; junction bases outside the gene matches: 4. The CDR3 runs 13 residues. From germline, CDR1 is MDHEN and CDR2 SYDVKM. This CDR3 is CASSLGQGNEQYF. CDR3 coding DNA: TGTGCCAGCAGTCTGGGACAGGGTAACGAGCAGTACTTC.

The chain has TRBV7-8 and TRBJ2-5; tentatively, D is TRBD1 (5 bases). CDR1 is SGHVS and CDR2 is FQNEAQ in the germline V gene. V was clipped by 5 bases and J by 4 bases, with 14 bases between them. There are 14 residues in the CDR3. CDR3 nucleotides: TGTGCCAGCAGCGGCTTGGGGCTTGGAGAGACCCAGTACTTC. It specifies CASSGLGLGETQYF.

The CDR3 nucleotides read TGTGCCAGTAGTACTCGGGACAGTAGCAATCAGCCCCAGCATTTT. The encoded protein is CASSTRDSSNQPQHF. The chain couples TRBV19 to TRBJ1-5; TRBD1 matches at 7 bases. V lost 4 bases to trimming and J lost 0 bases; unmatched junction nucleotides: 3. Germline CDR1 and CDR2: LNHDA and SQIVND (reference sequence). The CDR3 is 15 residues long. The full variable domain, with the rest looked up from reference TRBV19 and TRBJ1-5, is DGGITQSPKYLFRKEGQNVTLSCEQNLNHDAMYWYRQDPGQGLRLIYYSQIVNDFQKGDIAEGYSVSREKKESFPLTVTSAQKNPTAFYLCASSTRDSSNQPQHFGDGTRLSIL.

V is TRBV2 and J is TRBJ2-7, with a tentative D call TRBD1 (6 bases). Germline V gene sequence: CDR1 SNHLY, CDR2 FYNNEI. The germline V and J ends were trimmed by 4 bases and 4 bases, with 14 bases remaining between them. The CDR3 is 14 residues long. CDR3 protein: CASSGWMGQYEQYF. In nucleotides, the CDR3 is TGTGCCAGCAGTGGTTGGATGGGACAATACGAGCAGTACTTC.

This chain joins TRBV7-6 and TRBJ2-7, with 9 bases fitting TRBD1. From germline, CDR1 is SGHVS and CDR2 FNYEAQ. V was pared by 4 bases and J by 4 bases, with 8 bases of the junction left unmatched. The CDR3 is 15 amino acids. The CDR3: CASSSGQGGGYEQYF. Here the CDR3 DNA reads TGTGCCAGCAGCTCGGGACAGGGAGGAGGATACGAGCAGTACTTC.

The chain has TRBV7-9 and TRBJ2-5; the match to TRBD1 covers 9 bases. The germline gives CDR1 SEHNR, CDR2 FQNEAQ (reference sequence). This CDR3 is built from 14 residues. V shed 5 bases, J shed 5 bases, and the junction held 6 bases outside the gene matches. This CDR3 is CASSLTGGLETQYF. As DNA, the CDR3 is TGTGCCAGCAGCCTTACAGGGGGCTTGGAGACCCAGTACTTC.

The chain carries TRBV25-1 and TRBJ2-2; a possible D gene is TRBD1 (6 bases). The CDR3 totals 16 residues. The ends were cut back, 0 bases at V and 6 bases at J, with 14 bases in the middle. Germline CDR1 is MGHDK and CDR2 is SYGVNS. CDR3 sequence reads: CASSEYKGHKAGELFF. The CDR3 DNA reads TGTGCCAGCAGTGAATATAAGGGACATAAGGCCGGGGAGCTGTTTTTT.

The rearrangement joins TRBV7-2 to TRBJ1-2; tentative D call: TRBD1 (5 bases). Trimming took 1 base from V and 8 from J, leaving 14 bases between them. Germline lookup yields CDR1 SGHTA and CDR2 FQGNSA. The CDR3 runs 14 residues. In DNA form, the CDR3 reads TGTGCCAGCAGCTTAGACCCGGGGGTCCGGGGCTACACCTTC. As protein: CASSLDPGVRGYTF.

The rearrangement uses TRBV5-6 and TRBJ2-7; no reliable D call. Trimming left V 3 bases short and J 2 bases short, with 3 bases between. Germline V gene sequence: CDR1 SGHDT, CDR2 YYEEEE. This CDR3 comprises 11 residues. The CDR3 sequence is CASSSAYEQYF. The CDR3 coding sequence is TGTGCCAGCAGCTCGGCCTACGAGCAGTACTTC.

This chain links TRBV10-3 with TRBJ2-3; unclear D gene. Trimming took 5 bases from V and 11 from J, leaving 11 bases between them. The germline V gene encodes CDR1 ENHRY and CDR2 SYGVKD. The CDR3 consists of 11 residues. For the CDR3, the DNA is TGTGCCATCAGTCAATCTTCGGTGCAGTATTTT. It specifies CAISQSSVQYF.

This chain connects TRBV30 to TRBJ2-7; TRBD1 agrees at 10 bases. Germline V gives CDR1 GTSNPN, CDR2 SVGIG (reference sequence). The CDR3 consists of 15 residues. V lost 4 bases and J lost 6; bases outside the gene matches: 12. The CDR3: CAWTHRGQGRFEQYF. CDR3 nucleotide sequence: TGTGCCTGGACTCACCGGGGACAGGGGCGCTTCGAGCAGTACTTC. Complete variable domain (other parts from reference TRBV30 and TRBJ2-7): SQTIHQWPATLVQPVGSPLSLECTVEGTSNPNLYWYRQAAGRGLQLLFYSVGIGQISSEVPQNLSASRPQDRQFILSSKKLLLSDSGFYLCAWTHRGQGRFEQYFGPGTRLTVT.